The 15 T cell receptor beta chains presented below share a single source sample, sequenced in a study of beta chain features in type 1 diabetes. Expressed TCRB transcripts were sequenced because the entire RNA isolate underwent reverse transcription. The method was immunoSEQ multiplex PCR; TCRdb's version includes in-frame clones alone and lacks a portion of them. The data show under 950,000 clones, 15% to 20% seen once. Input material: naive CD4+ T cells from blood. These receptors were collected from a woman aged 18-35 years in good health.

This clone was seen a handful of times. This chain connects TRBV9 to TRBJ2-2; no definite D call. Trimming removed 3 bases from V and 6 bases from J, with 9 bases in between. This CDR3 is 13 amino acids long. Germline loops: CDR1 SGDLS, CDR2 YYNGEE. The CDR3 loop is CASSASLAGELFF. The CDR3 DNA follows: TGTGCCAGCAGCGCAAGTCTGGCCGGGGAGCTGTTTTTT. The full variable domain, in which reference TRBV9 and TRBJ2-2 provide the parts outside the CDR3, is DSGVTQTPKHLITATGQRVTLRCSPRSGDLSVYWYQQSLDQGLQFLIQYYNGEERAKGNILERFSAQQFPDLHSELNLSSLELGDSALYFCASSASLAGELFFGEGSRLTVL.

This clone was observed a few times. The chain uses TRBV28 and TRBJ2-7; perhaps TRBD2 as D (5 bases). The V gene's germline CDR1 is MDHEN and CDR2 SYDVKM. With 7 bases removed from V and 3 bases from J, the gap between germline ends came to 7 bases. The CDR3 runs 11 residues. Here the CDR3 reads CASMSGYEQYF. The CDR3 DNA reads as TGTGCCAGCATGAGCGGCTACGAGCAGTACTTC. Complete variable domain (other parts from reference TRBV28 and TRBJ2-7): DVKVTQSSRYLVKRTGEKVFLECVQDMDHENMFWYRQDPGLGLRLIYFSYDVKMKEKGDIPEGYSVSREKKERFSLILESASTNQTSMYLCASMSGYEQYFGPGTRLTVT.

The chain joins TRBV7-2 to TRBJ1-5, with D unresolved. Germline V gives CDR1 SGHTA, CDR2 FQGNSA. This CDR3 is 13 amino acids long. The V gene lost 3 bases and the J gene lost 7 bases, with 10 bases spanning the gap. The CDR3 is CASSFSGDQPQHF. The CDR3 DNA sequence: TGTGCCAGCAGCTTTAGCGGTGACCAGCCCCAGCATTTT. The whole variable domain, filled in from reference TRBV7-2 and TRBJ1-5, reads GAGVSQSPSNKVTEKGKDVELRCDPISGHTALYWYRQSLGQGLEFLIYFQGNSAPDKSGLPSDRFSAERTGGSVSTLTIQRTQQEDSAVYLCASSFSGDQPQHFGDGTRLSIL.

This chain joins TRBV5-1 and TRBJ2-3; the match to TRBD2 covers 8 bases. CDR1 SGHRS and CDR2 YFSETQ come from the germline V gene. CDR3 size: 14 residues. With 7 bases clipped from V and 3 bases from J, the junction kept 7 bases outside the gene matches. CDR3 loop: CASSRTSPTDTQYF. The CDR3 DNA sequence: TGCGCCAGCTCCAGGACTAGCCCTACAGATACGCAGTATTTT.

The rearrangement uses TRBV6-5 and TRBJ2-7; 10 bases are a match to TRBD1. The CDR3 covers 15 residues. CDR1 and CDR2 (germline): MNHEY, SVGAGI. With V trimmed by 6 bases and J by 3 bases, 8 bases remained unmatched. The CDR3 nucleotides read TGTGCCAGCAGGTTCCGGGACAGGGGAATCTACGAGCAGTACTTC. Amino acids: CASRFRDRGIYEQYF.

The sample holds a few counts of this clone. The chain carries TRBV5-1 and TRBJ1-4, with D maybe TRBD1 (6 bases). Germline V lookup: CDR1 SGHRS, CDR2 YFSETQ. The V gene lost 0 bases and the J gene lost 14 bases, with 20 bases spanning the gap. The CDR3 length is 15 residues. CDR3 in DNA: TGCGCCAGCAGCTTGGACGGGCAGGGGATGAGTATGCTGTTTTTT. Translation gives CASSLDGQGMSMLFF.

This chain links TRBV4-2 with TRBJ1-2; 7 nucleotides agree with TRBD1. There are 18 residues in the CDR3. Germline CDR1 is LGHNA and CDR2 is YNFKEQ. The V gene end was trimmed by 3 bases and the J gene end by 3 bases; junction bases not matched to a gene: 16. The DNA for the CDR3 is TGTGCCAGCAGCCATCCCCCCGGGGATTCCGACAGGGACTATGGCTACACCTTC. It yields the protein CASSHPPGDSDRDYGYTF.

V and J are TRBV13 and TRBJ2-3; no clear D. V gave up 0 bases and J gave up 5 bases, with 15 bases separating them. The CDR3 totals 16 residues. Germline V CDR1 and CDR2: PRHDT, FYEKMQ (reference sequence). CDR3 in DNA: TGTGCCAGCAGCTTAGGCCAGCGTACACACAAAGATACGCAGTATTTT. Translation gives CASSLGQRTHKDTQYF.

The rearrangement joins TRBV15 to TRBJ2-1, with TRBD2 as a possible D gene (6 bases). Between the trimmed V and J ends, which lost 1 base and 3 bases, there was a span of 13 bases. The CDR3 loop spans 16 amino acids. CDR1 and CDR2 from the germline V gene are LNHNV and YYDKDF (reference sequence). The CDR3 DNA follows: TGTGCCACCAGCAGAGGTTGGCGGGATAACTACAATGAGCAGTTCTTC. This sequence encodes CATSRGWRDNYNEQFF.

This clone has a handful of counts. A clone one base away is much larger, so this may be a read error. This rearrangement joins TRBV5-6 to TRBJ2-7; no definite D call. This CDR3 has 11 amino acids. V gave up 3 bases and J gave up 2 bases, with 3 bases separating them. Germline loops: CDR1 SGHDT, CDR2 YYEEEE. The chain's CDR3 is CASSSAYEQYF. CDR3 nucleotides: TGTGCCAGCAGCTCCGCCTACGAGCAGTACTTC.

This clone was seen more than once but under ten times. The rearrangement links TRBV7-2 to TRBJ2-1; 7 bases are shared with TRBD2. Trimming took 2 bases from V and 10 from J; bases not matched to a gene: 20. The germline V gene encodes CDR1 SGHTA and CDR2 FQGNSA. The CDR3 has 18 amino acids. CDR3: CASSLRLSGTTAFDEQFF. In nucleotides, the CDR3 is TGTGCCAGCAGCTTACGCCTATCCGGGACTACGGCTTTCGACGAGCAGTTCTTC.

The chain employs TRBV11-2 and TRBJ1-3; TRBD1 agrees at 7 bases. CDR3 length: 15 amino acids. CDR1 and CDR2 (germline): SGHAT, FQNNGV. The V and J ends lost 5 bases and 2 bases, in that order; junction bases with no gene match: 6. The CDR3, as DNA: TGTGCCAGCAGCCCCGGGACAGCAACTGGAAACACCATATATTTT. This gives the protein CASSPGTATGNTIYF. Full variable domain (missing parts from reference TRBV11-2 and TRBJ1-3): EAGVAQSPRYKIIEKRQSVAFWCNPISGHATLYWYQQILGQGPKLLIQFQNNGVVDDSQLPKDRFSAERLKGVDSTLKIQPAKLEDSAVYLCASSPGTATGNTIYFGEGSWLTVV.

The chain has TRBV28 and TRBJ2-3, with D unresolved. Germline loops: CDR1 MDHEN, CDR2 SYDVKM. This CDR3 has 13 amino acids. With 8 bases removed from V and 0 bases from J, the gap between germline ends came to 9 bases. The CDR3 coding sequence is TGTGCCAGCTCGGATTCTAGCACAGATACGCAGTATTTT. It yields the protein CASSDSSTDTQYF.

This clone was picked up a small number of times. The genes are TRBV6-6 and TRBJ1-5; no clear D. The CDR3 length is 14 residues. Germline V lookup: CDR1 MNHNY, CDR2 SVGAGI (reference sequence). V gave up 3 bases and J gave up 2 bases, with 8 bases separating them. CDR3 sequence: CASSYDGRNQPQHF. CDR3 DNA sequence: TGTGCCAGCAGTTATGACGGCCGCAATCAGCCCCAGCATTTT.

The chain combines TRBV7-9 with TRBJ1-1; D call uncertain. V gave up 5 bases and J gave up 4 bases, with 14 bases separating them. The V gene's germline CDR1 is SEHNR and CDR2 FQNEAQ (reference sequence). The CDR3 has 14 residues. The CDR3 region has the DNA TGTGCCAGCAGCCTAAGTTCCGGGAGCACTGAAGCTTTCTTT. This gives the protein CASSLSSGSTEAFF.